Presented here are 27 T cell receptor beta chains from one specimen sequenced in a study of cytomegalovirus exposure and HLA in healthy donors. Generated by immunoSEQ multiplex PCR, the TCRdb table keeps only in-frame clones and is missing some. The sample has over 100,000 clones; 75% to 90% are singletons. The sample consisted of PBMCs. The receptor source for this set is a woman under 30 in good health and CMV-seronegative.

This rearrangement joins TRBV6-5 to TRBJ2-5; 7 positions agree with TRBD1. V trimming: 2 bases; J trimming: 2 bases; junction bases outside the gene matches: 5. Per germline, CDR1 MNHEY and CDR2 SVGAGI. The CDR3 loop spans 15 amino acids. CDR3 amino acids: CASSYGPGQQETQYF. CDR3 nucleotides: TGTGCCAGCAGTTACGGACCGGGACAGCAAGAGACCCAGTACTTC.

The V and J genes are TRBV4-2 and TRBJ2-5, with TRBD2 matching 9 bases. The CDR3 is 15 residues long. The trim removed 0 bases at V and 6 bases at J, leaving 5 bases unmatched. Germline CDR1 is LGHNA and CDR2 is YNFKEQ. DNA for the CDR3: TGTGCCAGCAGCCAAGATCGGGGACTAGCAAAGACCCAGTACTTC. Residues: CASSQDRGLAKTQYF.

Here the CDR3 reads CASSRDRVRNGYTF. CDR3 bases: TGTGCCAGCAGCCGGGACAGGGTGAGGAATGGCTACACCTTC. The chain links TRBV11-2 to TRBJ1-2; TRBD1 aligns across 9 bases. Trimming took 5 bases from V and 6 from J; bases not matched to a gene: 7. Germline CDR1 and CDR2: SGHAT and FQNNGV. The length of the CDR3 is 14 residues.

The rearrangement uses TRBV2 and TRBJ2-1; 10 nucleotides line up with TRBD2. V lost 5 bases and J lost 4; bases outside the gene matches: 5. CDR3 length: 15 amino acids. Germline loops: CDR1 SNHLY, CDR2 FYNNEI. The CDR3: CASSTSGGEYNEQFF. The CDR3 DNA reads TGTGCCAGCAGTACGAGCGGGGGGGAATACAATGAGCAGTTCTTC. Together with reference TRBV2 and TRBJ2-1, the CDR3 gives the full variable domain: EPEVTQTPSHQVTQMGQEVILRCVPISNHLYFYWYRQILGQKVEFLVSFYNNEISEKSEIFDDQFSVERPDGSNFTLKIRSTKLEDSAMYFCASSTSGGEYNEQFFGPGTRLTVL.

The chain has TRBV9 and TRBJ2-7; TRBD2 matches at 7 bases. The V and J ends lost 4 bases and 4 bases, in that order; junction bases with no gene match: 8. The CDR3 spans 14 residues. Germline values: CDR1 SGDLS, CDR2 YYNGEE. CDR3 sequence (DNA): TGTGCCAGCAGCCTACGGGACTACCCTTACGAGCAGTACTTC. Its translation is CASSLRDYPYEQYF.

This rearrangement joins TRBV5-1 to TRBJ2-3; no definite D call. The V gene's germline CDR1 is SGHRS and CDR2 YFSETQ. With 4 bases removed from V and 8 bases from J, the gap between germline ends came to 11 bases. The CDR3 extends over 12 amino acids. The CDR3 region has the DNA TGCGCCAGCAGCCCAGAGGATGGTACGCAGTATTTT. It yields the protein CASSPEDGTQYF. Using reference TRBV5-1 and TRBJ2-3 for the parts outside the CDR3, the full variable domain is KAGVTQTPRYLIKTRGQQVTLSCSPISGHRSVSWYQQTPGQGLQFLFEYFSETQRNKGNFPGRFSGRQFSNSRSEMNVSTLELGDSALYLCASSPEDGTQYFGPGTRLTVL.

The V call is TRBV4-1, the J call TRBJ1-2; 8 bases line up with TRBD1. Germline V CDR1 and CDR2: MGHRA, YSYEKL. The V segment lost 6 bases and the J segment 6 bases; nucleotides outside the gene matches: 6. The CDR3 runs to 13 residues. This CDR3 reads CASRNTGGNGYTF. The CDR3 DNA sequence: TGCGCCAGCAGGAATACAGGGGGGAATGGCTACACCTTC.

This clone was counted only a few times. The J gene is TRBJ1-3, the V gene TRBV5-1; TRBD1 matches 7 bases. Germline V gives CDR1 SGHRS, CDR2 YFSETQ. The CDR3 is 16 amino acids. Trimming removed 5 bases from V and 0 bases from J; junction bases left unmatched: 8. The CDR3 is CASSLWDSDSGNTIYF. The CDR3 DNA reads as TGCGCCAGCAGTTTATGGGACAGCGACTCTGGAAACACCATATATTTT.

The chain links TRBV19 to TRBJ1-5; perhaps TRBD1 as D (6 bases). Trimming took 0 bases from V and 5 from J, leaving 23 bases between them. Germline assignment: CDR1 LNHDA and CDR2 SQIVND (reference sequence). The CDR3 consists of 19 residues. Written as DNA, the CDR3 is TGTGCCAGTAGTATAGATGGGTGGTACAGGGCAATGACGGATCAGCCCCAGCATTTT. The encoded protein is CASSIDGWYRAMTDQPQHF.

The gene calls are TRBV7-8 and TRBJ1-3; 7 nucleotides agree with TRBD1. The CDR3 contains 12 residues. CDR1 is SGHVS and CDR2 is FQNEAQ in the germline V gene. The ends lost 5 bases at V and 7 bases at J; junction bases unmatched: 2. CDR3 sequence reads: CASSPRGNTIYF. CDR3 bases: TGTGCCAGCAGCCCCAGGGGGAACACCATATATTTT. The full variable domain, its missing parts supplied by reference TRBV7-8 and TRBJ1-3, is GAGVSQSPRYKVAKRGQDVALRCDPISGHVSLFWYQQALGQGPEFLTYFQNEAQLDKSGLPSDRFFAERPEGSVSTLKIQRTQQEDSAVYLCASSPRGNTIYFGEGSWLTVV.

This clone has just a few counts. The V and J genes are TRBV6-1 and TRBJ1-2, with unresolved D. CDR1 and CDR2 from the germline V gene are MNHNS and SASEGT. The V gene lost 1 base and the J gene lost 0 bases, with 9 bases spanning the gap. CDR3 length: 15 residues. In nucleotides, the CDR3 is TGTGCCAGCAGTGAAGGGGCAGACCCTAACTATGGCTACACCTTC. Translating it yields CASSEGADPNYGYTF.

J is TRBJ2-2 and V is TRBV19; D is uncertain. V was trimmed by 7 bases and J by 0 bases, leaving 9 bases between them. The CDR3 runs 14 residues. From germline, CDR1 is LNHDA and CDR2 SQIVND (reference sequence). The CDR3 reads CASIGLANTGELFF. The CDR3 DNA follows: TGTGCCAGTATAGGCCTAGCGAACACCGGGGAGCTGTTTTTT.

The J gene is TRBJ1-2, the V gene TRBV14, with D unclear. CDR1 SGHDN and CDR2 FVKESK come from the germline V gene. V lost 5 bases and J 8 bases, leaving 15 bases between the germline ends. The CDR3 sequence is 13 residues long. The CDR3 coding sequence is TGTGCCAGCAGCAAAGGCCCCCTGGAGGGCTACACCTTC. It yields the protein CASSKGPLEGYTF.

This clone was picked up one time. The V and J genes are TRBV20-1 and TRBJ2-3; D is undetermined. V lost 4 bases and J 11 bases, leaving 13 bases between the germline ends. CDR1 and CDR2 (germline): DFQATT, SNEGSKA (reference sequence). The CDR3 is 11 residues long. The CDR3 sequence: CSATTPVWQYF. Written as DNA, the CDR3 is TGCAGTGCTACAACCCCGGTGTGGCAGTATTTT.

A few counts support this clone. The gene calls are TRBV2 and TRBJ1-4; D might be TRBD1 (6 bases). Trimming shortened V by 10 bases and J by 6 bases, and 15 bases separated the two germline ends. CDR3 length: 13 amino acids. The germline V gene encodes CDR1 SNHLY and CDR2 FYNNEI. DNA of the CDR3: TGTGCCACCCAGTGGGGACAAGATGAAAAACTGTTTTTT. Amino acid sequence: CATQWGQDEKLFF.

This chain joins TRBV27 and TRBJ1-2; no clear D gene. There are 15 residues in the CDR3. Trimming took 5 bases from V and 4 from J, leaving 17 bases between them. In germline, CDR1 is MNHEY, CDR2 SMNVEV (reference sequence). CDR3 loop: CASSAQMFTGYGYTF. In DNA form, the CDR3 reads TGTGCCAGCAGTGCTCAGATGTTCACGGGCTATGGCTACACCTTC.

The chain joins TRBV7-9 to TRBJ2-7; 7 bases are a match to TRBD1. The germline V gene has CDR1 SEHNR and CDR2 FQNEAQ (reference sequence). V trimming: 2 bases; J trimming: 0 bases; junction bases outside the gene matches: 7. The CDR3 has 16 residues. The chain's CDR3 is CASSLRRQGSSYEQYF. CDR3 sequence (DNA): TGTGCCAGCAGCTTACGAAGACAGGGTAGCTCCTACGAGCAGTACTTC.

The rearrangement uses TRBV7-9 and TRBJ1-4; D is possibly TRBD1 (6 bases). The germline V gene has CDR1 SEHNR and CDR2 FQNEAQ (reference sequence). There are 14 residues in the CDR3. V was clipped by 5 bases and J by 8 bases, with 15 bases between them. The CDR3 DNA is TGTGCCAGCAGCCCAGGGGAGGGACGGGAAAAACTGTTTTTT. Encoded protein: CASSPGEGREKLFF.

The chain carries TRBV18 and TRBJ2-7; TRBD1 matches 10 bases. This CDR3 comprises 15 residues. The J segment lost 7 bases and the V segment lost 2 bases, leaving 8 bases of the junction unmatched. Germline CDR1 and CDR2: KGHSH and LQKENI. The CDR3 region is CASSPSTGGLDEQYF. For the CDR3, the DNA is TGTGCCAGCTCACCATCGACAGGGGGCTTGGATGAGCAGTACTTC.

This rearrangement joins TRBV2 to TRBJ1-1; D is perhaps TRBD1 (5 bases). The length of the CDR3 is 14 residues. Germline loops: CDR1 SNHLY, CDR2 FYNNEI. V was trimmed by 7 bases and J by 0 bases, leaving 12 bases between them. The CDR3 sequence is CASKRTTMNTEAFF. CDR3 DNA: TGTGCCAGCAAAAGGACAACGATGAACACTGAAGCTTTCTTT.

The CDR3 DNA is TGTGCCAGCAGCACTACTCTATTGGAGGGGAACACTGAAGCTTTCTTT. Translated: CASSTTLLEGNTEAFF. V and J are TRBV7-9 and TRBJ1-1; D gene ambiguous. The ends were cut back, 5 bases at V and 1 base at J, with 17 bases in the middle. The CDR3 is made up of 16 amino acids. Germline-derived CDR1 and CDR2 are SEHNR and FQNEAQ (reference sequence).

The J gene is TRBJ2-3, the V gene TRBV7-3, with TRBD1 matching 11 bases. The CDR3 covers 14 residues. Unmatched junction bases numbered 3, after V lost 5 bases and J lost 5 bases. CDR1 SGHTA and CDR2 FQGTGA come from the germline V gene. The CDR3 reads CASSGTGGKDTQYF. In nucleotides, the CDR3 is TGTGCCAGCAGCGGGACAGGGGGAAAAGATACGCAGTATTTT.

The chain's CDR3 is CASSRSFSGNTIYF. The CDR3 coding sequence is TGTGCCAGCAGCCGGAGCTTCTCTGGAAACACCATATATTTT. The J gene is TRBJ1-3, the V gene TRBV25-1; D gene uncertain. From germline, CDR1 is MGHDK and CDR2 SYGVNS. Deletions cut 6 bases from V and 0 bases from J, with 9 bases between. The CDR3 spans 14 residues.

The chain has TRBV7-9 and TRBJ2-7; D uncertain. The CDR3 is made up of 18 amino acids. V lost 5 bases and J lost 0, with 23 bases in between. CDR1 and CDR2 (germline): SEHNR, FQNEAQ (reference sequence). CDR3 in DNA: TGTGCCAGCAGCCTCCGCCCGGGTTTCGGCCTTAGCTCCTACGAGCAGTACTTC. Translated: CASSLRPGFGLSSYEQYF.

The genes are TRBV21-1 and TRBJ2-4; the listed D gene, TRBD1, was not tested against the DNA. TRBV21-1 represents a pseudogene. This CDR3 is 15 amino acids long. This CDR3 is CASSRREWGKNIQYF. The CDR3 bases are TGTGCCAGCAGCCGCAGGGAATGGGGCAAAAACATTCAGTACTTC.

The genes are TRBV27 and TRBJ1-2; D is undetermined. V was clipped by 2 bases and J by 1 base, with 8 bases between them. The CDR3 runs to 14 residues. Germline V lookup: CDR1 MNHEY, CDR2 SMNVEV (reference sequence). CDR3 nucleotide sequence: TGTGCCAGCAGTTTAGGAGGCTTTAACTATGGCTACACCTTC. It translates to CASSLGGFNYGYTF.

The chain combines TRBV6-6 with TRBJ2-1; D possibly corresponds to TRBD1 (6 bases). The CDR3 is 12 residues long. Germline assignment: CDR1 MNHNY and CDR2 SVGAGI (reference sequence). V lost 9 bases, J lost 10 bases, and 16 bases lay in between. CDR3 sequence (DNA): TGTGCCAGGGGGCAGGGGATGGGGGAGCAGTTCTTC. Its protein is CARGQGMGEQFF.